Below, 30 T cell receptor beta chains from the same sample are listed, as sequenced in a study of cytomegalovirus exposure and HLA in healthy donors. Generated by immunoSEQ multiplex PCR, the TCRdb table keeps only in-frame clones and is missing some. This table holds about 250,000 clones, around nine tenths found once. Specimen: PBMCs. The receptors here all came from a man aged 18 to 30 in good health and CMV-seronegative.

The rearrangement links TRBV7-8 to TRBJ2-1; no clear D. CDR1 is SGHVS and CDR2 is FQNEAQ in the germline V gene. The CDR3 covers 15 residues. Deletions cut 5 bases from V and 7 bases from J, with 18 bases between. DNA of the CDR3: TGTGCCAGCAGCCCCACAATCGCCGGGTTGAATGAGCAGTTCTTC. The encoded protein is CASSPTIAGLNEQFF.

The chain combines TRBV9 with TRBJ1-2; 10 bases map to TRBD1. CDR3 length: 14 amino acids. V was pared by 4 bases and J by 8 bases, with 8 bases of the junction left unmatched. Germline CDR1 SGDLS, CDR2 YYNGEE. CDR3 sequence (DNA): TGTGCCAGCAGCCGGGACAGGGGACTAGGAGGCTACACCTTC. Protein sequence: CASSRDRGLGGYTF.

This chain joins TRBV5-1 and TRBJ2-2, with no clear D. CDR1 and CDR2 (germline): SGHRS, YFSETQ. The CDR3 spans 13 residues. Trimming stripped 3 bases from V and 5 bases from J, with 8 bases between. CDR3 amino acids: CASSSARTGELFF. In DNA form, the CDR3 reads TGCGCCAGCAGCTCCGCGAGGACCGGGGAGCTGTTTTTT.

The V call is TRBV6-1, the J call TRBJ2-7; 9 bases align to TRBD1. J gave up 6 bases and V 7 bases, and 7 bases lay outside the gene matches. The CDR3 spans 13 residues. CDR1 and CDR2 (germline): MNHNS, SASEGT. Written as DNA, the CDR3 is TGTGCCAGCACCCCCGGGACAGGGAGCGAGCAGTACTTC. Residues: CASTPGTGSEQYF.

V gene TRBV18 combines with J gene TRBJ2-5; D is unclear. From germline, CDR1 is KGHSH and CDR2 LQKENI. This CDR3 spans 12 amino acids. The V gene lost 3 bases and the J gene lost 5 bases, with 7 bases spanning the gap. The DNA for the CDR3 is TGTGCCAGCTCACCCATTGTGGAGACCCAGTACTTC. The encoded protein is CASSPIVETQYF.

The rearrangement uses TRBV11-3 and TRBJ2-4, with a tentative D call TRBD2 (5 bases). CDR1 is SGHNT, CDR2 YENEEA, per germline. V gave up 2 bases and J gave up 9 bases, with 8 bases separating them. This CDR3 has 12 amino acids. The CDR3 nucleotides read TGTGCCAGCAGCTTAACGGGAAGCATTCAGTACTTC. It codes for CASSLTGSIQYF.

This clone was recorded only once. The chain is built from TRBV10-3 and TRBJ2-1; D gene unclear. CDR3 length: 12 amino acids. Germline V lookup: CDR1 ENHRY, CDR2 SYGVKD. Trimming cost V 11 bases and J 12 bases, with 20 bases left between them. The CDR3 region has the DNA TGTGCCTCGGAAATTCCTTCCGGCGGGCAGTTCTTC. Protein: CASEIPSGGQFF.

The rearrangement joins TRBV4-1 to TRBJ2-3, with D possibly TRBD2 on 6 matching bases. The V gene lost 4 bases and the J gene lost 3 bases, with 14 bases spanning the gap. In germline, CDR1 is MGHRA, CDR2 YSYEKL. The CDR3 spans 15 residues. The CDR3 protein is CASSRRGGGTDTQYF. For the CDR3, the DNA is TGCGCCAGCAGCCGTCGGGGAGGAGGGACAGATACGCAGTATTTT.

The chain joins TRBV19 to TRBJ2-7, with D tentatively TRBD2 (7 bases). Trimming cost V 3 bases and J 0 bases, with 9 bases left between them. The germline gives CDR1 LNHDA, CDR2 SQIVND (reference sequence). This CDR3 comprises 14 residues. CDR3 sequence: CASSMGGLSYEQYF. DNA for the CDR3: TGTGCCAGTAGTATGGGGGGGCTCTCCTACGAGCAGTACTTC.

The gene calls are TRBV6-1 and TRBJ1-2, with 9 bases matching TRBD1. Germline values: CDR1 MNHNS, CDR2 SASEGT. The junction had 3 bases not matched to a gene; V was cut back by 1 base and J by 6 bases. There are 14 residues in the CDR3. DNA for the CDR3: TGTGCCAGCAGTGAAGGCAACAGGGGGCATGGCTACACCTTC. Translation: CASSEGNRGHGYTF.

The V and J genes are TRBV4-1 and TRBJ2-7; TRBD1 aligns across 7 bases. The CDR3 is 15 residues long. V was clipped by 1 base and J by 6 bases; unmatched bases: 9. Germline lookup yields CDR1 MGHRA and CDR2 YSYEKL. CDR3 sequence (DNA): TGCGCCAGCAGCCAAGTTAGGGACAGTCGACCCGAGCAGTACTTC. Encoded protein: CASSQVRDSRPEQYF.

The chain employs TRBV27 and TRBJ2-1; no clear D gene. Germline V gene data show CDR1 as MNHEY and CDR2 as SMNVEV (reference sequence). The CDR3 extends over 12 amino acids. Trimming left V 8 bases short and J 7 bases short, with 12 bases between. This CDR3 reads CASRLYVNEQFF. The DNA of the CDR3 is TGTGCCAGCCGACTTTATGTAAATGAGCAGTTCTTC.

This rearrangement joins TRBV28 to TRBJ2-3, with D possibly being TRBD2 (5 bases). V lost 8 bases and J 7 bases, leaving 16 bases between the germline ends. Germline V gives CDR1 MDHEN, CDR2 SYDVKM. There are 13 residues in the CDR3. Here the CDR3 DNA reads TGTGCCAGCCATCCTTATAGCGCGTATACGCAGTATTTT. Translating gives CASHPYSAYTQYF.

This clone was detected once. The chain couples TRBV27 to TRBJ1-6, with D possibly being TRBD1 (6 bases). CDR1 MNHEY and CDR2 SMNVEV come from the germline V gene (reference sequence). Trimming took off 0 bases at V and 7 bases at J, with 16 bases between the two ends. This CDR3 is built from 17 residues. The CDR3 reads CASSLSHGTNNNSPLHF. Here the CDR3 DNA reads TGTGCCAGCAGTTTATCCCACGGGACAAACAACAATTCACCCCTCCACTTT.

The chain combines TRBV2 with TRBJ1-5, with 7 bases identical to TRBD1. Germline V gives CDR1 SNHLY, CDR2 FYNNEI. This CDR3 has 14 residues. V was pared by 4 bases and J by 6 bases, with 6 bases of the junction left unmatched. The CDR3 sequence: CASSGQGNGQPQHF. CDR3 nucleotides: TGTGCCAGCAGTGGACAGGGAAATGGTCAGCCCCAGCATTTT. The entire variable domain, with the rest obtained from reference TRBV2 and TRBJ1-5, is as follows: EPEVTQTPSHQVTQMGQEVILRCVPISNHLYFYWYRQILGQKVEFLVSFYNNEISEKSEIFDDQFSVERPDGSNFTLKIRSTKLEDSAMYFCASSGQGNGQPQHFGDGTRLSIL.

This sequence joins TRBV27 and TRBJ2-1; tentative D call: TRBD2 (7 bases). V lost 7 bases, J lost 10 bases, and 20 bases lay in between. CDR1 is MNHEY and CDR2 is SMNVEV in the germline V gene (reference sequence). This CDR3 has 14 amino acids. DNA of the CDR3: TGTGCCAGCACCTCTTTTAGGGGAGGGGGAGAGCAGTTCTTC. Protein product: CASTSFRGGGEQFF.

CDR3 residues: CASSLPGSGQPQHF. CDR3 nucleotides: TGTGCCAGCAGTTTGCCGGGGTCGGGTCAGCCCCAGCATTTT. V is TRBV28 and J is TRBJ1-5; D gene ambiguous. The germline CDR1 and CDR2 sequences are MDHEN and SYDVKM. Trimming shortened V by 3 bases and J by 6 bases, and 12 bases separated the two germline ends. The CDR3 covers 14 residues.

This clone was recorded only once. The CDR3 sequence is CASSTAGQETQYF. DNA for the CDR3: TGTGCCAGTAGTACGGCAGGGCAAGAGACCCAGTACTTC. The rearrangement uses TRBV19 and TRBJ2-5; a possible D gene is TRBD1 (5 bases). Germline V gives CDR1 LNHDA, CDR2 SQIVND (reference sequence). Trimming took off 4 bases at V and 2 bases at J, with 8 bases between the two ends. This CDR3 has 13 residues.

The gene calls are TRBV6-5 and TRBJ2-7, with TRBD1 matching over 7 bases. The CDR3 spans 15 residues. Germline V gene lookup returns CDR1 MNHEY and CDR2 SVGAGI. The V gene end was trimmed by 2 bases and the J gene end by 3 bases; junction bases not matched to a gene: 7. Written as DNA, the CDR3 is TGTGCCAGCAGTTACCCCGGGACAGACATCTACGAGCAGTACTTC. Protein product: CASSYPGTDIYEQYF.

This clone has only one observation. V is TRBV5-1 and J is TRBJ2-2; 9 bases match TRBD1. V was pared by 4 bases and J by 7 bases, with 8 bases of the junction left unmatched. There are 15 residues in the CDR3. CDR1 is SGHRS and CDR2 is YFSETQ in the germline V gene. The chain's CDR3 is CASSRPDRGSGELFF. In DNA, the CDR3 is TGCGCCAGCAGCCGACCGGACAGGGGTAGCGGGGAGCTGTTTTTT.

This rearrangement joins TRBV5-5 to TRBJ1-2, with 7 bases aligning to TRBD1. V gave up 4 bases and J gave up 4 bases; unmatched junction bases: 10. Germline values: CDR1 SGHKS, CDR2 YYEKEE (reference sequence). This CDR3 has 15 amino acids. CDR3 protein: CASSLPGAGGYGYTF. The CDR3 nucleotides read TGTGCCAGCAGCCTCCCGGGGGCAGGGGGCTATGGCTACACCTTC. The full variable domain, its missing parts supplied by reference TRBV5-5 and TRBJ1-2, is DAGVTQSPTHLIKTRGQQVTLRCSPISGHKSVSWYQQVLGQGPQFIFQYYEKEERGRGNFPDRFSARQFPNYSSELNVNALLLGDSALYLCASSLPGAGGYGYTFGSGTRLTVV.

This chain links TRBV7-2 with TRBJ2-7; 7 bases agree with TRBD1. Germline V gene lookup returns CDR1 SGHTA and CDR2 FQGNSA. The length of the CDR3 is 13 residues. J lost 3 bases, V lost 4 bases, and 3 bases had no gene match. CDR3 in DNA: TGTGCCAGCAGCTCGAACAGGGGCTACGAGCAGTACTTC. Its protein product is CASSSNRGYEQYF.

Here the CDR3 DNA reads TGCGCCAGCAGCTTGGAGGCGGGACAGGGGTTTGGCTACACCTTC. This translates into CASSLEAGQGFGYTF. J is TRBJ1-2 and V is TRBV5-1; TRBD1 matches at 10 bases. This CDR3 is 15 amino acids long. Unmatched junction bases numbered 6, after V lost 0 bases and J lost 7 bases. The germline gives CDR1 SGHRS, CDR2 YFSETQ.

The rearrangement uses TRBV15 and TRBJ2-1, with 10 positions matching TRBD2. The CDR3 totals 13 residues. Germline V gene sequence: CDR1 LNHNV, CDR2 YYDKDF (reference sequence). Unmatched junction bases numbered 8, after V lost 8 bases and J lost 10 bases. The CDR3 protein is CATGVLAGDEQFF. The DNA for the CDR3 is TGTGCCACCGGGGTGCTAGCGGGAGACGAGCAGTTCTTC.

The chain uses TRBV7-2 and TRBJ2-7; the match to TRBD1 covers 7 bases. The CDR3 loop spans 14 amino acids. CDR1 and CDR2 from the germline V gene are SGHTA and FQGNSA. V trimming: 6 bases; J trimming: 6 bases; junction bases outside the gene matches: 11. The CDR3 sequence is CASRKDRALGEQYF. DNA of the CDR3: TGTGCCAGCAGGAAAGACAGGGCTTTGGGCGAGCAGTACTTC.

The V call is TRBV4-3, the J call TRBJ2-2, with D maybe TRBD1 (6 bases). There are 16 residues in the CDR3. Trimming pared 3 bases from V and 5 bases from J, leaving 16 bases between. The germline V gene encodes CDR1 LGHNA and CDR2 YSLEER. CDR3 sequence: CASSHAGDLSTGELFF. The CDR3, as DNA: TGCGCCAGCAGCCATGCAGGGGATTTAAGTACCGGGGAGCTGTTTTTT.

The CDR3 region is CASSTLGTGVPYEQYF. The CDR3 DNA reads as TGTGCCAGTAGTACCCTGGGGACAGGGGTACCTTACGAGCAGTACTTC. The genes are TRBV19 and TRBJ2-7; 10 nucleotides align to TRBD1. Losses at the gene ends were 4 bases for V and 4 bases for J; bases not matched to a gene: 10. The CDR3 covers 16 residues. Germline CDR1 and CDR2: LNHDA and SQIVND (reference sequence).

Only a few counts were recorded for this clone. V is TRBV6-1 and J is TRBJ1-6; TRBD1 matches 9 bases. Germline V lookup: CDR1 MNHNS, CDR2 SASEGT. The CDR3 runs 15 residues. Germline trimming cut 10 bases from V and 8 bases from J; bases unmatched to any gene: 12. The CDR3 here is CAITPRDREYSPLHF. For the CDR3, the DNA is TGTGCCATAACACCACGGGACAGGGAGTATTCACCCCTCCACTTT.

The CDR3 protein is CASSYPDREGYEQYF. Written as DNA, the CDR3 is TGTGCCAGCAGTTACCCGGACAGGGAGGGATACGAGCAGTACTTC. The rearrangement joins TRBV6-5 to TRBJ2-7, with D maybe TRBD1 (8 bases). The V gene lost 2 bases and the J gene lost 4 bases, with 15 bases spanning the gap. Germline V CDR1 and CDR2: MNHEY, SVGAGI. This CDR3 is built from 15 residues.

The CDR3 bases are TGTGCTAGTGGTCTTAGCGGGAGGGCCTCCAATGAGCAGTTCTTC. This sequence encodes CASGLSGRASNEQFF. The genes are TRBV12-5 and TRBJ2-1; 11 positions agree with TRBD2. Germline V CDR1 and CDR2: LGHNT, FRNRAP. The CDR3 covers 15 residues. V gave up 5 bases and J gave up 6 bases; unmatched junction bases: 6.